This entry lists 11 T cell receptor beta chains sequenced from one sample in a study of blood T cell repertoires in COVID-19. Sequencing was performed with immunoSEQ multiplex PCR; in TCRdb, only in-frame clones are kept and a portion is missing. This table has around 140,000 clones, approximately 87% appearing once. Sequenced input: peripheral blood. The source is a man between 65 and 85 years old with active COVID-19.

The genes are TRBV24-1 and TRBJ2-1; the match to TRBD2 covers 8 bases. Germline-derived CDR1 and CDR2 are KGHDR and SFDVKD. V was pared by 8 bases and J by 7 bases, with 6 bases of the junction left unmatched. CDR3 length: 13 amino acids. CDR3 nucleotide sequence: TGTGCCACCAAATCGGGGGGGTCGAATGAGCAGTTCTTC. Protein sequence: CATKSGGSNEQFF.

The CDR3 DNA reads TGTGCCAGCAGCTTAGTTAGGGGATACGAGCAGTACTTC. Translation: CASSLVRGYEQYF. This chain links TRBV11-2 with TRBJ2-7; weak D call: TRBD1 (5 bases). Germline CDR1 and CDR2: SGHAT and FQNNGV. The CDR3 loop spans 13 amino acids. The V end lost 1 base, the J end lost 4 bases, and 8 bases lay between the germline ends.

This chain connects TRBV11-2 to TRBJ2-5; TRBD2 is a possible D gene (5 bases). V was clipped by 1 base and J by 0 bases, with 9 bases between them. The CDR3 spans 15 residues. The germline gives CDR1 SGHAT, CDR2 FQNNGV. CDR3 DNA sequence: TGTGCCAGCAGCTTAGTTAGAGGGTACCAAGAGACCCAGTACTTC. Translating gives CASSLVRGYQETQYF.

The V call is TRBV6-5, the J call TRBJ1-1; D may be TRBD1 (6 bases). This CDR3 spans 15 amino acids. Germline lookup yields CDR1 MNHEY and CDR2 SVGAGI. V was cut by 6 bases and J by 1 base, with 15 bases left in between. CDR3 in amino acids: CASRRSGTTNTEAFF. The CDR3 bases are TGTGCCAGCAGGAGATCAGGGACAACGAACACTGAAGCTTTCTTT.

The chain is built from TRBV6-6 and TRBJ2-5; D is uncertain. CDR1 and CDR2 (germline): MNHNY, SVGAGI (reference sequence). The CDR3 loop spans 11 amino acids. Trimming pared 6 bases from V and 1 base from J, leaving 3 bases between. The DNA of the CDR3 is TGTGCCAGCAGCTCCCAAGAGACCCAGTACTTC. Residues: CASSSQETQYF.

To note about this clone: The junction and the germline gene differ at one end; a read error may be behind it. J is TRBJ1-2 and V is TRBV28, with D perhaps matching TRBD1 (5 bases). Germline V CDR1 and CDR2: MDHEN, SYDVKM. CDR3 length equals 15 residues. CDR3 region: CASCLGQPRLYGYTF. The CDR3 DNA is TGTGCCAGCTGTTTGGGGCAGCCACGACTCTATGGCTACACCTTC.

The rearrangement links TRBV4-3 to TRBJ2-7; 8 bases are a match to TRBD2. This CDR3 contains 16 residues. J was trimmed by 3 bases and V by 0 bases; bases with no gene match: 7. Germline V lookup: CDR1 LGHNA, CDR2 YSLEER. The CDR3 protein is CASSQDPGSGDYEQYF. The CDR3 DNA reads TGCGCCAGCAGCCAAGATCCCGGTAGCGGGGACTACGAGCAGTACTTC.

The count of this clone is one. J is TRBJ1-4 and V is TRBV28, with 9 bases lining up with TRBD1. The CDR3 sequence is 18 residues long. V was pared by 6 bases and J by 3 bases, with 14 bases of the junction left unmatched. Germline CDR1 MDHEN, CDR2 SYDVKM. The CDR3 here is CASRHRLYRGQSNEKLFF. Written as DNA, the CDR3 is TGTGCCAGCAGACACCGCCTTTACAGGGGGCAGTCTAATGAAAAACTGTTTTTT.

CDR3 sequence: CASSLETSGTYEQYF. CDR3 nucleotides: TGTGCCAGCAGCTTGGAAACTAGCGGTACCTACGAGCAGTACTTC. The gene calls are TRBV5-5 and TRBJ2-7; 8 bases are a match to TRBD2. There are 15 residues in the CDR3. From germline, CDR1 is SGHKS and CDR2 YYEKEE (reference sequence). V shed 0 bases and J 2 bases; nucleotides not matched to a gene: 4.

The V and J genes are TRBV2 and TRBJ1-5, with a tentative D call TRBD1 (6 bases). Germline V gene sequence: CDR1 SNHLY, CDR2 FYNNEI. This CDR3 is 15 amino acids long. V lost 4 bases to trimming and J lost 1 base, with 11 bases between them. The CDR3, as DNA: TGTGCCAGCAGTGGGCAGGGGATGAGCAATCAGCCCCAGCATTTT. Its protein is CASSGQGMSNQPQHF.

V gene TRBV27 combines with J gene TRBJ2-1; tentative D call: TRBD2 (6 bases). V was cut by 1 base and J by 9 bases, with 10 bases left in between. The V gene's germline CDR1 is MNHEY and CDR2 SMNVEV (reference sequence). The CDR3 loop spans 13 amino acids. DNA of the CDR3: TGTGCCAGCAGTTTATTAACTAGCTCTGAGCAGTTCTTC. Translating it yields CASSLLTSSEQFF.